This T cell receptor beta chain was identified in a study of Graves' ophthalmopathy and Graves' hyperthyroidism. Whole-study results and caveats: A model built from 13 signatures distinguished ophthalmopathy from stable hyperthyroidism with 85% to 90% sensitivity and 81.08% specificity. Most thyroid-expanded clonotypes exceeding 0.001 frequency were also found in blood.

Active ophthalmopathy (CAS at least 3, NOSPECS at least 4), lasting under 3 months. As the starting material, around 9.1 ml of fresh peripheral blood yielded the PBMCs. Trimming removed 0 bases from V and 4 bases from J; junction bases left unmatched: 5. Germline V gene data show CDR1 as SGHRS and CDR2 as YFSETQ. There are 15 residues in the CDR3. This clonotype was observed a handful of times. Its target is not known. Amplification from RNA transcripts yielded the TCR beta CDR3 regions. HTBI primers were employed in first-round RT-PCR, then a second-round multiplex PCR followed. TCRdb re-called the multiplex PCR reads with MiXCR, one entry per CDR3 protein. Seen here are about 740,000 distinct CDR3 sequences, roughly 40% observed once, and the top ten hold less than 55%.

The genes are TRBV5-1 and TRBJ1-1; TRBD1 aligns across 8 bases. The sample was peripheral blood. This receptor was taken from an adult man with Graves' ophthalmopathy. The CDR3 DNA reads TGCGCCAGCAGCTTGGCCGGACAGGGATTCACTGAAGCTTTCTTT. As protein: CASSLAGQGFTEAFF. Drawing the rest from reference TRBV5-1 and TRBJ1-1, the complete variable domain is KAGVTQTPRYLIKTRGQQVTLSCSPISGHRSVSWYQQTPGQGLQFLFEYFSETQRNKGNFPGRFSGRQFSNSRSEMNVSTLELGDSALYLCASSLAGQGFTEAFFGQGTRLTVV.